This T cell receptor beta chain came from a study of Ad26.COV2.S vaccination and SARS-CoV-2 variants. Study results and caveats: Higher spike-specific TCR breadth was found in vaccine recipients than in placebo recipients.

Germline-derived CDR1 and CDR2 are SGHRS and YFSETQ. There are 12 residues in the CDR3. V lost 3 bases to trimming and J lost 4 bases, with 5 bases between them. The treatment is: some 19 received Ad26.COV2.S at low or high dose, single or two shots; about 5 received placebo; per-sample allocation not given. On day 63 after the first injection, vaccine and placebo recipients gave samples. Libraries were prepared by immunoSEQ multiplex PCR; TCRdb keeps only in-frame clonotypes and omits some of them. The repertoire includes 350,000 to 500,000 clones, 90% of them detected once, and around 4.2% sits in the top ten. This clone was seen just once. Its matching antigen is unknown.

V and J are TRBV5-1 and TRBJ2-1; D remains unclear. This TCR was recovered from a person aged 18-65 years who received the Ad26.COV2.S COVID-19 vaccine or a placebo. Sequencing was performed on peripheral blood, taken in a trial of Ad26.COV2.S vaccine versus placebo. The CDR3 spells CASSSQYNEQFF. CDR3 coding DNA: TGCGCCAGCAGCTCTCAGTACAATGAGCAGTTCTTC.